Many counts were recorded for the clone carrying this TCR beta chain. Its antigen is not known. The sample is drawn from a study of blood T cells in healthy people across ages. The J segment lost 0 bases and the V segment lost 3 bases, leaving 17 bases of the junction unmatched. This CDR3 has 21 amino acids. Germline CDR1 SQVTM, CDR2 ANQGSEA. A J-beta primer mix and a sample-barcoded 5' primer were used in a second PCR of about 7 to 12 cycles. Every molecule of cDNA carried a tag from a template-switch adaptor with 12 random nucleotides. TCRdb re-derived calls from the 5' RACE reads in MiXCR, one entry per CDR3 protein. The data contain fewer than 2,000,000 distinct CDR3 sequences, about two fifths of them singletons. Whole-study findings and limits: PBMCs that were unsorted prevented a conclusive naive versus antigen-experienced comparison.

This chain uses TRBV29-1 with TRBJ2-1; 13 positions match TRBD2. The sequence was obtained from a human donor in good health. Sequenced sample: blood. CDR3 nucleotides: TGCAGCGTTGAGGGTCAAGCTCCGGGACTAGCGGGGCCGAGCTCCTACAATGAGCAGTTCTTC. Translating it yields CSVEGQAPGLAGPSSYNEQFF.